Shown below are 5 T cell receptor beta chains from a single sample sequenced in a study of T cell responses to AZD1222 COVID-19 vaccine. Profiled with immunoSEQ multiplex PCR; TCRdb holds only in-frame clones, not every one. The table includes 100,000 to 150,000 clones, 80% to 90% detected once. The specimen was peripheral blood, collected on day 0 of AZD1222 vaccination. The receptor set was obtained from an adult in good health.

This chain connects TRBV21-1 to TRBJ2-5; TRBD1, the table's D call, was not compared with the DNA. TRBV21-1 is a pseudogene locus. This CDR3 is 15 amino acids long. This CDR3 reads CASSKGKGAGETQYF. In DNA form, the CDR3 reads TGTGCCAGCAGCAAGGGCAAGGGGGCAGGAGAGACCCAGTACTTC.

V is TRBV6-5 and J is TRBJ2-5; 14 nucleotides match TRBD2. V shed 4 bases, J shed 4 bases, and the junction held 2 bases outside the gene matches. This CDR3 has 15 residues. Germline-derived CDR1 and CDR2 are MNHEY and SVGAGI. The CDR3 DNA follows: TGTGCCAGCAGTTTTGGACTAGCGGGAGGAGAGACCCAGTACTTC. Translating gives CASSFGLAGGETQYF.

J is TRBJ1-1 and V is TRBV19; TRBD1 might be the D (6 bases). The germline V and J ends were trimmed by 5 bases and 6 bases, with 22 bases remaining between them. CDR3 length: 16 residues. Germline V gives CDR1 LNHDA, CDR2 SQIVND (reference sequence). The CDR3 loop is CASSAPQGGLAAEAFF. The CDR3 nucleotides read TGTGCCAGTAGTGCGCCACAGGGTGGGCTAGCGGCTGAAGCTTTCTTT.

This clone was seen a few times. This sequence joins TRBV7-2 and TRBJ2-7, with 11 bases matching TRBD2. Germline lookup yields CDR1 SGHTA and CDR2 FQGNSA. The length of the CDR3 is 17 residues. J was trimmed by 3 bases and V by 5 bases; bases with no gene match: 12. Here the CDR3 DNA reads TGTGCCAGCAGCGAAAGACGGACTAGCGGGCGCCGCTACGAGCAGTACTTC. Its translation is CASSERRTSGRRYEQYF.

The chain links TRBV6-5 to TRBJ2-1; 8 bases line up with TRBD2. The CDR3 is 15 amino acids. The J segment lost 6 bases and the V segment lost 5 bases, leaving 9 bases of the junction unmatched. Germline loops: CDR1 MNHEY, CDR2 SVGAGI. CDR3 nucleotide sequence: TGTGCCAGCAGTCGACAACGGGGGGGGCCCAATGAGCAGTTCTTC. This sequence encodes CASSRQRGGPNEQFF.